This T cell receptor beta chain stems from a study of blood T cell repertoires in COVID-19. Study context: From T cells, B-cell-depleted T cells, or PBMCs came the material, which was cDNA or gDNA.

Libraries were prepared by immunoSEQ multiplex PCR; TCRdb keeps only in-frame clonotypes and omits some of them. The table includes hundreds of thousands of clones, around 90% detected once. This sequence originates from a woman aged 18-29 years with acute COVID-19. Sample: PBMCs or T cells enriched from blood (not recorded which).

The CDR3 coding sequence is TGTGCCAGCAGCGTTGGACAGGGGGCGAGTGGAAACACCATATATTTT. It codes for CASSVGQGASGNTIYF. The J gene is TRBJ1-3, the V gene TRBV7-6; 11 positions match TRBD1. The CDR3 has 16 amino acids. Per the germline V gene, CDR1 is SGHVS and CDR2 is FNYEAQ. Trimming took 5 bases from V and 3 from J; bases not matched to a gene: 6.